This is a list of T cell receptor beta chains from one sample in a study of spatial heterogeneity in lung cancer. TCRdb ran MiXCR on the 5' RACE reads and lists one entry per CDR3 protein. The sample records around 48,000 distinct CDR3 sequences, less than 6% being singletons. The sequences come from PBMCs, collected at surgery. Receptor source: a male donor with early-stage non-small cell lung cancer. Both conserved end residues are part of each CDR3. Fields, in order: CDR3 length, J gene, V gene, clone size, D gene, CDR3 DNA, CDR3 protein. The D gene is left open where the match is weak. Expanded clones are given a class, and other clones once, few, many or no size at all.

>15|TRBJ2-1|TRBV6-5|many|NA
TGTGCCAGCACCCCGGAACCTAGGGCATACAATGAGCAGTTCTTC
CASTPEPRAYNEQFF
>16|TRBJ2-3|TRBV5-8|many|NA
TGTGCCAGCAGCCCGATGTGGGACCCACCTGCGGATACGCAGTATTTT
CASSPMWDPPADTQYF
>14|TRBJ2-5|TRBV2|many|TRBD2
TGTGCCAGCAGTCCCGGACTAGCGGCCCCCCCTCGGTACTTC
CASSPGLAAPPRYF
>14|TRBJ2-1|TRBV25-1|many|TRBD1
TGTGCCAGCACCAGACAGGGTTCCTACAATGAGCAGTTCTTC
CASTRQGSYNEQFF
>14|TRBJ2-2|TRBV7-3|many|NA
TGTGCCAGCAGCTTAAGAGGTGTCGGCGGGGAGCTGTTTTTT
CASSLRGVGGELFF
>15|TRBJ2-5|TRBV12-3/TRBV12-4|many|NA
TGTGCCAGCAGTCTATCGGGGACCTACCAAGAGACCCAGTACTTC
CASSLSGTYQETQYF
>16|TRBJ2-1|TRBV15|many|NA
TGTGCCACCAGCAGAGGCCACACAGGGAAAGGGGATGAGCAGTTCTTC
CATSRGHTGKGDEQFF
>14|TRBJ2-7|TRBV30|many|TRBD1
TGTGCCTGGAGCCTTGACAGGGGAGCCTACGAGCAGTACTTC
CAWSLDRGAYEQYF
>15|TRBJ1-5|TRBV7-2|many|NA
TGTGCCAGCAGCTTAGTAAGCTCAGTCAATCAGCCCCAGCATTTT
CASSLVSSVNQPQHF
>13|TRBJ2-5|TRBV15|many|NA
TGTGCCACCAGCAGAGATAGGAGGAAGACCCAGTACTTC
CATSRDRRKTQYF
>14|TRBJ1-4|TRBV7-9|many|NA
TGTGCCAGCAGCAGAACAGGGTCCGGTGAAAAACTGTTTTTT
CASSRTGSGEKLFF
>17|TRBJ2-3|TRBV5-4|many|NA
TGTGCCAGCAGCCAAGATAGCGGAGCGCCTAGCACAGATACGCAGTATTTT
CASSQDSGAPSTDTQYF
>14|TRBJ1-2|TRBV28|many|NA
TGTGCCAGCAGTTTATCGGAAGGAAACTATGGCTACACCTTC
CASSLSEGNYGYTF
>14|TRBJ2-1|TRBV5-1|many|NA
TGCGCCAGCAGCTTCCAGGCTAGCAACCATGAGCAGTTCTTC
CASSFQASNHEQFF
>18|TRBJ2-6|TRBV12-3/TRBV12-4|many|NA
TGTGCCAGCAGTTACAGAACCGCTGGGCCGGGTGGGGCCAACGTCCTGACTTTC
CASSYRTAGPGGANVLTF
>15|TRBJ2-2|TRBV14|many|NA
TGTGCCAGCAGAGCTAGGACAGCGAACACCGGGGAGCTGTTTTTT
CASRARTANTGELFF
>14|TRBJ2-2|TRBV29-1|many|NA
TGCAGCGCCGTGGGACTTGGGGGTAACGGGGAGCTGTTTTTT
CSAVGLGGNGELFF
>13|TRBJ2-3|TRBV4-2|many|NA
TGTGCCAGCAGCCACAGGGAGGCAGATACGCAGTATTTT
CASSHREADTQYF
>17|TRBJ1-2|TRBV7-8|many|NA
TGTGCCAGCAGCTTCCCCCCCAGTCAGGCGGACTTGAGGGGCTACACCTTC
CASSFPPSQADLRGYTF
>13|TRBJ1-1|TRBV12-3/TRBV12-4|many|TRBD1
TGTGCCAGCAGCCACAGGGGATCTTCAGAAGCTTTCTTT
CASSHRGSSEAFF
>13|TRBJ1-5|TRBV6-6|many|NA
TGTGCCAGCAGTTACGAGGGCGATCAGCCCCAGCATTTT
CASSYEGDQPQHF
>13|TRBJ1-1|TRBV7-9|many|NA
TGTGCCAGCAGTTTGACTGTTAACACTGAAGCTTTCTTT
CASSLTVNTEAFF
>15|TRBJ1-2|TRBV5-6|few|NA
TGTGCCAGCACCCTGTGGGGACCTTCTTTCTATGGCTACACCTTC
CASTLWGPSFYGYTF
>15|TRBJ1-4|TRBV7-6|few|NA
TGTGCCAGCAGCTTATTGGGACCTGCTAATGAAAAACTGTTTTTT
CASSLLGPANEKLFF
>14|TRBJ2-3|TRBV20-1|many|NA
TGCAGTGCTAAGTCAGGGCACGTAGCAGATACGCAGTATTTT
CSAKSGHVADTQYF
>16|TRBJ2-7|TRBV5-1|many|TRBD2
TGCGCCAGCAGCTTTGGGTCGGCCGCGGGGGACTACGAGCAGTACTTC
CASSFGSAAGDYEQYF
>15|TRBJ2-1|TRBV7-6|NA|NA
TGTGCCAGCAGCTCATACAGGGAAAGGTACAATGAGCAGTTCTTC
CASSSYRERYNEQFF
>17|TRBJ2-3|TRBV12-3/TRBV12-4|many|TRBD1
TGTGCCAGCAGTTTTGGTACAGGGGGCGGTGTAGGAGATACGCAGTATTTT
CASSFGTGGGVGDTQYF
>14|TRBJ1-1|TRBV5-1|many|NA
TGCGCCAGCAGCTTGGAGTTCCCGAACACTGAAGCTTTCTTT
CASSLEFPNTEAFF
>16|TRBJ2-7|TRBV7-9|many|NA
TGTGCCAGCAGCCCTATAGGAGGGGAAAGCTCCTACGAGCAGTACTTC
CASSPIGGESSYEQYF
>15|TRBJ2-5|TRBV28|many|NA
TGTGCCAGCAGTTTTCTCGAGGGTTACCAAGAGACCCAGTACTTC
CASSFLEGYQETQYF
>15|TRBJ2-7|TRBV7-6|many|NA
TGTGCCAGCAGCGACCGGGTGAAAGGTACCTACGAGCAGTACTTC
CASSDRVKGTYEQYF
>16|TRBJ2-3|TRBV7-2|many|TRBD2
TGTGCCAGCAGCCCTACTAGGGCGGGAGGGCTCTCGGCGCAGTATTTT
CASSPTRAGGLSAQYF
>14|TRBJ1-2|TRBV14|many|TRBD1
TGTGCCAGCAGCCAAGGGACAGGAGCTTATGGCTACACCTTC
CASSQGTGAYGYTF
>16|TRBJ2-3|TRBV6-5|many|TRBD1
TGTGCCAGCAGGGCTCGGACAGGTGTCCCGCGAGATACGCAGTATTTT
CASRARTGVPRDTQYF
>14|TRBJ2-1|TRBV3-1|few|TRBD2
TGTGCCAGCAGCCCCCGGACTAGCGGGAGTGAGCAGTTCTTC
CASSPRTSGSEQFF
>15|TRBJ1-1|TRBV4-1|many|NA
TGCGCCAGCAGTCTTGCCCCAGGCTCGAACACTGAAGCTTTCTTT
CASSLAPGSNTEAFF
>12|TRBJ2-7|TRBV12-3/TRBV12-4|many|TRBD2
TGTGCCACGACTAGCGGGAGCTACGAGCAGTACTTC
CATTSGSYEQYF
>17|TRBJ2-3|TRBV7-2|many|NA
TGTGCCAGCAGCTTCCCCCTGCGGGGCGGCAGCACAGATACGCAGTATTTT
CASSFPLRGGSTDTQYF
>15|TRBJ2-3|TRBV11-3|many|NA
TGTGCCAGCAGCTTACCCGGGGCTAGCACAGATACGCAGTATTTT
CASSLPGASTDTQYF
>11|TRBJ2-1|TRBV3-1|many|NA
TGTGCCAGCAGCCACGCTCGAGAGCAGTTCTTC
CASSHAREQFF
>13|TRBJ2-7|TRBV5-6|many|NA
TGTGCCAGCAGCTTGATTTCCGTTTACGAGCAGTACTTC
CASSLISVYEQYF
>16|TRBJ2-3|TRBV7-2|many|TRBD2
TGTGCCAGCAGCGCTGGGACTAGCCCAAGCACAGATACGCAGTATTTT
CASSAGTSPSTDTQYF